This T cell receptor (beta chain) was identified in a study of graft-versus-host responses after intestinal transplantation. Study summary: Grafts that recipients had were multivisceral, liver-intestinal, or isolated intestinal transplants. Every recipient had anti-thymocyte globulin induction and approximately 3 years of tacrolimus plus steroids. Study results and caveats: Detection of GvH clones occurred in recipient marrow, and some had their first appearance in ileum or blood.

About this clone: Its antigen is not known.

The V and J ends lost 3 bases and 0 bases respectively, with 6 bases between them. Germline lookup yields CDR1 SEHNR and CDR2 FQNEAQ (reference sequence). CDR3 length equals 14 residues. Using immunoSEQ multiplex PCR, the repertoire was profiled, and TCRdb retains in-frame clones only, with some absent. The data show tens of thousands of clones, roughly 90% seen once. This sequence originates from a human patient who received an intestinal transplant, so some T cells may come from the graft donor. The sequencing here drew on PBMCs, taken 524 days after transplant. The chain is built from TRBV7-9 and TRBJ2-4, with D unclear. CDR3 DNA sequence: TGTGCCAGCAGCTTTACGCTAGCCAAAAACATTCAGTACTTC. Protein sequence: CASSFTLAKNIQYF.